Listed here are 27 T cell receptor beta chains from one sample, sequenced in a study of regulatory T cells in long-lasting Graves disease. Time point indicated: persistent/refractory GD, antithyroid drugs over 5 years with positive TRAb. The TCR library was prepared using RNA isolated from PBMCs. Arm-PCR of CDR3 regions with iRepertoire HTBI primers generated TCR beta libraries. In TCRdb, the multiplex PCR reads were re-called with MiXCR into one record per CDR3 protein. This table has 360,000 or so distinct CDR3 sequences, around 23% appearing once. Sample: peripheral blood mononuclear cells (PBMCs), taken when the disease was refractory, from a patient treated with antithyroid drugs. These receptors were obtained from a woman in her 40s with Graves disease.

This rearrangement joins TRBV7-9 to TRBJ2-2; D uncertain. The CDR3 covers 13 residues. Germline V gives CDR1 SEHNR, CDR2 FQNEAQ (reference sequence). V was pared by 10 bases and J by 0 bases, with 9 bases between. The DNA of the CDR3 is TGTGCCACTCTCGAGACGAACACCGGGGAGCTGTTTTTT. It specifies CATLETNTGELFF.

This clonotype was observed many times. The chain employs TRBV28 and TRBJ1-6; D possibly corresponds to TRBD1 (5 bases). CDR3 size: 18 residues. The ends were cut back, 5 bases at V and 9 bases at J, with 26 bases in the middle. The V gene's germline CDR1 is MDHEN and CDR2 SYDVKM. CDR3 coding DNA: TGTGCCAGCAGTCCCCACAGACTCCGGGCCACCGGGGGTTCACCCCTCCACTTT. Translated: CASSPHRLRATGGSPLHF.

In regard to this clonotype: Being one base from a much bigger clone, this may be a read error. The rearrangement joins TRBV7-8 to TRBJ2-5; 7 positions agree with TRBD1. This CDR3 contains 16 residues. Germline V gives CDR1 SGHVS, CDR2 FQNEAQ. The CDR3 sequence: CASTDRAARRPEAQYF. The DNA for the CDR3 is TGTGCCAGCACCGACAGGGCAGCCCGACGCCCAGAGGCCCAGTACTTC.

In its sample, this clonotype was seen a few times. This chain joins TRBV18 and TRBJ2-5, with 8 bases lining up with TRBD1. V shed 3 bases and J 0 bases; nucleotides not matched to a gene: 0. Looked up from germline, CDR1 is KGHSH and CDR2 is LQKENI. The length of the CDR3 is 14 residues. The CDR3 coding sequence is TGTGCCAGCTCACCGGGACAGGACCAAGAGACCCAGTACTTC. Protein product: CASSPGQDQETQYF.

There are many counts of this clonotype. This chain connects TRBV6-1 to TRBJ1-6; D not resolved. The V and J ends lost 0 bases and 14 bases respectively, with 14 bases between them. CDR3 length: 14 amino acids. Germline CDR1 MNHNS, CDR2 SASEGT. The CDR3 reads CASSEAYPGRTLHF. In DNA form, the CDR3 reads TGTGCCAGCAGTGAAGCGTACCCCGGGAGAACCCTCCACTTT.

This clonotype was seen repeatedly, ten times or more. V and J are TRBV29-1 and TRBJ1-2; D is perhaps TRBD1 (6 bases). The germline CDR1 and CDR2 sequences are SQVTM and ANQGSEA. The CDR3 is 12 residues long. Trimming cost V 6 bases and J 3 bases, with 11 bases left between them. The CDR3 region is CSVAGVYYGYTF. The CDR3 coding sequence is TGCAGCGTAGCAGGGGTCTACTATGGCTACACCTTC.

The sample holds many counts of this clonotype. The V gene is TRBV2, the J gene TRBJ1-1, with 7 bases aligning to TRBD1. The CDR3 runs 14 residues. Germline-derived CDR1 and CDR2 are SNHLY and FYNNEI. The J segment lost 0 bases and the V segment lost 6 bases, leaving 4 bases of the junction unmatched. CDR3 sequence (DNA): TGTGCCAGCAGAAGGGACAGTATGAACACTGAAGCTTTCTTT. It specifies CASRRDSMNTEAFF.

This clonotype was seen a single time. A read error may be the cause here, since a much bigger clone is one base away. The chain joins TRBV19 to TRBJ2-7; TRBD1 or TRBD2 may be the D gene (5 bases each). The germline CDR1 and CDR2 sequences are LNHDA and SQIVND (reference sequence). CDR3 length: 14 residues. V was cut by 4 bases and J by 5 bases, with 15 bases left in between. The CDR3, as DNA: TGTGCCAGTAGTACCCGGGACCCAGGGCACGAGCAGTACTTC. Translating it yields CASSTRDPGHEQYF.

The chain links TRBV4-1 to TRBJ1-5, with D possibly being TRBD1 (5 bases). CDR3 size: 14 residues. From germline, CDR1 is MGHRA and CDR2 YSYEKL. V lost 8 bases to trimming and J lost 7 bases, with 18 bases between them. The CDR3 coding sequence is TGCGCCAGCGGGCCCATAGGGGTCGGGCAGCCCCAGCATTTT. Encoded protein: CASGPIGVGQPQHF.

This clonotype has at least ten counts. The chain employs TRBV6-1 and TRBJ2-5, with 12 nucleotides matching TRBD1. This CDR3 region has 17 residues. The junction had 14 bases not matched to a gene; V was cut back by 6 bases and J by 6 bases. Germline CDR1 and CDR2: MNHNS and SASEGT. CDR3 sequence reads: CASRVTAGTGGAQTQYF. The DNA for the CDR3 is TGTGCCAGCAGGGTTACGGCCGGGACAGGGGGCGCCCAGACCCAGTACTTC.

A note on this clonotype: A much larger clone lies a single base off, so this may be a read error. The CDR3 coding sequence is TGTGCCAGCAGCGTGGGGCGACAGTCCTATGGCCACACCTTC. It codes for CASSVGRQSYGHTF. V is TRBV7-2 and J is TRBJ1-2; D is possibly TRBD1 (5 bases). CDR3 length: 14 amino acids. Germline values: CDR1 SGHTA, CDR2 FQGNSA.

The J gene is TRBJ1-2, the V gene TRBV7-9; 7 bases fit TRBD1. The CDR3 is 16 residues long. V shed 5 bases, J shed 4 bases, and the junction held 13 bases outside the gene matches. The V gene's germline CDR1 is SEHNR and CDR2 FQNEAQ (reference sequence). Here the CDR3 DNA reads TGTGCCAGCAGCGCGACAGGGTCCCCCACCTTCTATGGCTACACCTTC. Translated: CASSATGSPTFYGYTF. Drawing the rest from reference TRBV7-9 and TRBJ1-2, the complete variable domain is DTGVSQNPRHKITKRGQNVTFRCDPISEHNRLYWYRQTLGQGPEFLTYFQNEAQLEKSRLLSDRFSAERPKGSFSTLEIQRTEQGDSAMYLCASSATGSPTFYGYTFGSGTRLTVV.

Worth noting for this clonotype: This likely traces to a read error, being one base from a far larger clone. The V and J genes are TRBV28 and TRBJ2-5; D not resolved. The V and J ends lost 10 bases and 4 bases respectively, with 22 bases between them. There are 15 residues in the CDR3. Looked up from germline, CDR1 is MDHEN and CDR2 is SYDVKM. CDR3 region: CATSRDHRSGETQYF. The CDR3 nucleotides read TGTGCCACCAGCAGAGATCATAGGTCCGGAGAGACCCAGTACTTC.

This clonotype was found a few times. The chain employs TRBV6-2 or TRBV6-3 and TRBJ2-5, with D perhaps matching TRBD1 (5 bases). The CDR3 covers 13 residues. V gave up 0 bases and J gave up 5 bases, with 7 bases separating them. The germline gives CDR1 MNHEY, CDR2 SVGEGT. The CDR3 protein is CASSYSGPETQYF. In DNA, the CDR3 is TGTGCCAGCAGTTACTCGGGGCCGGAGACCCAGTACTTC.

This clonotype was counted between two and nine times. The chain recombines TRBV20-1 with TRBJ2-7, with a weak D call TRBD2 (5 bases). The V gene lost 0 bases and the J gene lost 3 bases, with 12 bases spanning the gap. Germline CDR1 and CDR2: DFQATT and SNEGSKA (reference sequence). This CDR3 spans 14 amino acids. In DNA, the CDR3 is TGCAGTGCTAGAGAGGCGGGTCCTCTCTACGAGCAGTACTTC. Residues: CSAREAGPLYEQYF.

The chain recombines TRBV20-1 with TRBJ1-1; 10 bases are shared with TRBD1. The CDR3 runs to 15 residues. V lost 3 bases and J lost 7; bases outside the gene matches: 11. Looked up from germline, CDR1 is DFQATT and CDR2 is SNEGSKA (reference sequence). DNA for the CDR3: TGCAGTGCTAGTCGTTCCGACAGGGGGCTGATTGAAGCTTTCTTT. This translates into CSASRSDRGLIEAFF.

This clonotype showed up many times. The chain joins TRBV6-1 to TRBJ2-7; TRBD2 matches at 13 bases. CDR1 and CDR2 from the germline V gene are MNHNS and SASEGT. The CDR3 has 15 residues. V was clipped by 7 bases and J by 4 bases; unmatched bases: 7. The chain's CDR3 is CASTRGLAGVYEQYF. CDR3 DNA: TGTGCCAGCACTCGCGGACTAGCGGGAGTGTACGAGCAGTACTTC.

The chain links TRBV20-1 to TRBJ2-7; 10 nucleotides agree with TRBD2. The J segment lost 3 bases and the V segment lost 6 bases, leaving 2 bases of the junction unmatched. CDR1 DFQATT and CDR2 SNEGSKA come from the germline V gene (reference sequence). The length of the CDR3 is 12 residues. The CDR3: CSAWTSGYEQYF. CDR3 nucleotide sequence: TGCAGTGCCTGGACTAGCGGCTACGAGCAGTACTTC.

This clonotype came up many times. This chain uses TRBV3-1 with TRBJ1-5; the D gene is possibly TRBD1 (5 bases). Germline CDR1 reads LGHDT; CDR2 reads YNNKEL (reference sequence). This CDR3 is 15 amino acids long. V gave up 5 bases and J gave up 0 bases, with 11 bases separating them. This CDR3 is CASSFGTDSNQPQHF. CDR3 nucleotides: TGTGCCAGCAGCTTCGGGACGGATAGCAATCAGCCCCAGCATTTT.

The CDR3 region is CASSLFFKRNTEAFF. CDR3 coding DNA: TGTGCCAGCAGCCTATTTTTTAAGCGGAACACTGAAGCTTTCTTT. The chain employs TRBV6-1 and TRBJ1-1; D gene uncertain. The germline V and J ends were trimmed by 6 bases and 1 base, with 15 bases remaining between them. Germline loops: CDR1 MNHNS, CDR2 SASEGT. This CDR3 region has 15 residues.

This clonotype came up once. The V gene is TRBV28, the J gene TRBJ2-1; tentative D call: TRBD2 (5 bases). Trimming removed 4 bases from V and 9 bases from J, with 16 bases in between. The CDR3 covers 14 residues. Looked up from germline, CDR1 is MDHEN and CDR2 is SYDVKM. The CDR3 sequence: CASSSDTSDGEQFF. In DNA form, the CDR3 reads TGTGCCAGCAGTTCCGATACTAGTGATGGTGAGCAGTTCTTC. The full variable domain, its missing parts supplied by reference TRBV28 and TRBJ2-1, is DVKVTQSSRYLVKRTGEKVFLECVQDMDHENMFWYRQDPGLGLRLIYFSYDVKMKEKGDIPEGYSVSREKKERFSLILESASTNQTSMYLCASSSDTSDGEQFFGPGTRLTVL.

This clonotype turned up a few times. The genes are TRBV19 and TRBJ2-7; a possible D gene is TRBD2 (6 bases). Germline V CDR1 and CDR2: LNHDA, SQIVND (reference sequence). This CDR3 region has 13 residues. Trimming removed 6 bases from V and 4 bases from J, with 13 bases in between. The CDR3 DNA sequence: TGTGCCAGTAGCCGCCGGGACTGGTACGAGCAGTACTTC. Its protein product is CASSRRDWYEQYF. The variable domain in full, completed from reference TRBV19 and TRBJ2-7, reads DGGITQSPKYLFRKEGQNVTLSCEQNLNHDAMYWYRQDPGQGLRLIYYSQIVNDFQKGDIAEGYSVSREKKESFPLTVTSAQKNPTAFYLCASSRRDWYEQYFGPGTRLTVT.

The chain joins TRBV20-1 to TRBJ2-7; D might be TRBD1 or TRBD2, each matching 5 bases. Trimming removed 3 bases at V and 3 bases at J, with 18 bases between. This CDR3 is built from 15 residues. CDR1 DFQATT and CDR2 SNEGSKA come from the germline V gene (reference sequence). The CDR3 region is CSARGEGAGIYEQYF. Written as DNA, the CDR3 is TGCAGTGCTAGGGGCGAAGGGGCCGGGATCTACGAGCAGTACTTC.

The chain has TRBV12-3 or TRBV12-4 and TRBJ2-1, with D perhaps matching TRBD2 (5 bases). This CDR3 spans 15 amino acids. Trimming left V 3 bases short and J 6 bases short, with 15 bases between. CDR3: CASSLRQARGNEQFF. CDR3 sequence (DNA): TGTGCCAGCAGTTTGAGGCAGGCTCGGGGCAATGAGCAGTTCTTC.

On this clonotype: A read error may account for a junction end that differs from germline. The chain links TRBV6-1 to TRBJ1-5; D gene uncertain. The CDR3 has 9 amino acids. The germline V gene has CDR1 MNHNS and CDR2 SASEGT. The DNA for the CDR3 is TGTGTCAGCAGTGAGCCCCAGCATTTT. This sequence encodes CVSSEPQHF.

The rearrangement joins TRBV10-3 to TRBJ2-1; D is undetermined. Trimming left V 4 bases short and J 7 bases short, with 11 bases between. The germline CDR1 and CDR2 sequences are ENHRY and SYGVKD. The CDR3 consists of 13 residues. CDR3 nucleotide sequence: TGTGCCATCAGTGTCTTAGGGCAGAATGAGCAGTTCTTC. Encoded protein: CAISVLGQNEQFF.

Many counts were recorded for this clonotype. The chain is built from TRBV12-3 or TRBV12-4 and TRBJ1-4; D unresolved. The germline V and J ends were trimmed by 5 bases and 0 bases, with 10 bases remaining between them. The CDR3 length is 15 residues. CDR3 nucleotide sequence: TGTGCCAGCAGTCGGAAACGGACAACTAATGAAAAACTGTTTTTT. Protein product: CASSRKRTTNEKLFF.